This is a list of T cell receptor beta chains from one sample in a study of identical twins. TCRdb independently ran MiXCR on the 5' RACE reads; one entry per CDR3 protein. The sample carries some 1,700,000 distinct CDR3 sequences, roughly a third recorded once. Specimen: cord blood. These receptors all stem from a newborn girl in good health. Both conserved end residues are part of each CDR3. A D gene is named only where the DNA matches it firmly. Some rows have no size entry. The others give once, few or many, or a class for an expanded clone.

d_gene: -
v_gene: TRBV5-1
j_gene: TRBJ1-1
abundance: -
CDR3nt: TGCGCCAGCAGCTTCGTGGTCGGGAACACTGAAGCTTTCTTT
CDR3aa: CASSFVVGNTEAFF

d_gene: -
v_gene: TRBV27
j_gene: TRBJ2-7
abundance: many
CDR3nt: TGTGCCAGCAGCTTAGGCAGGGGTCGATACGAGCAGTACTTC
CDR3aa: CASSLGRGRYEQYF

d_gene: -
v_gene: TRBV2
j_gene: TRBJ2-5
abundance: -
CDR3nt: TGTGCCAGCAGTGAGGGGCCCCCCGTTAGTGAGCAGTACTTC
CDR3aa: CASSEGPPVSEQYF

d_gene: TRBD2
v_gene: TRBV27
j_gene: TRBJ2-4
abundance: many
CDR3nt: TGTGCCAGCAGCAACGGACTAGCGGTAGCCAAAAACATTCAGTACTTC
CDR3aa: CASSNGLAVAKNIQYF

d_gene: TRBD1
v_gene: TRBV28
j_gene: TRBJ2-3
abundance: few
CDR3nt: TGTGCCAGCAGTTTAGGGCAGGGGGCCCCCAGAGCGGGAGATACGCAGTATTTT
CDR3aa: CASSLGQGAPRAGDTQYF

d_gene: -
v_gene: TRBV4-1
j_gene: TRBJ1-1
abundance: -
CDR3nt: TGCGCCAGCAGCCAAGGATGGGGGGGGAACACTGAAGCTTTCTTT
CDR3aa: CASSQGWGGNTEAFF

d_gene: TRBD2
v_gene: TRBV7-9
j_gene: TRBJ2-1
abundance: few
CDR3nt: TGTGCCAGCAGCTTAGCCGGGGGGACCTGGCAGTTCTTC
CDR3aa: CASSLAGGTWQFF

d_gene: TRBD2
v_gene: TRBV7-8
j_gene: TRBJ2-5
abundance: few
CDR3nt: TGTGCCAGCAGCTTAGTAAGGACTAGCGGCGCCCAGTACTTC
CDR3aa: CASSLVRTSGAQYF

d_gene: TRBD1
v_gene: TRBV20-1
j_gene: TRBJ2-7
abundance: few
CDR3nt: TGCAGTGCTTTTCGGACAGGGGCCTACGAGCAGTACTTC
CDR3aa: CSAFRTGAYEQYF

d_gene: -
v_gene: TRBV5-1
j_gene: TRBJ2-2
abundance: -
CDR3nt: TGCGCCAGCAGCCGACGATACGGGGAGCTGTTTTTT
CDR3aa: CASSRRYGELFF

d_gene: TRBD2
v_gene: TRBV5-6
j_gene: TRBJ2-7
abundance: -
CDR3nt: TGCGCCAGCAGCGGAAGACTAGCGGGAGGCGAGCAGTACTTC
CDR3aa: CASSGRLAGGEQYF

d_gene: TRBD2
v_gene: TRBV6-6
j_gene: TRBJ2-7
abundance: few
CDR3nt: TGTGCCAGCAGTTACTCAAGCGGGAGGGGCCCCTACGAGCAGTACTTC
CDR3aa: CASSYSSGRGPYEQYF

d_gene: -
v_gene: TRBV10-3
j_gene: TRBJ2-5
abundance: -
CDR3nt: TGTGCCATCAGTGCCAGGACCCCAAAACACAATGAGCAGTACTTC
CDR3aa: CAISARTPKHNEQYF

d_gene: -
v_gene: TRBV20-1
j_gene: TRBJ1-4
abundance: -
CDR3nt: TGCAGTGCTGAACAGGCCCGAGGTGAAAAACTGTTTTTT
CDR3aa: CSAEQARGEKLFF

d_gene: TRBD1
v_gene: TRBV7-9
j_gene: TRBJ1-1
abundance: -
CDR3nt: TGTGCCAGCAGCCAAAGTCCGGGACAGGGGATTGGTACTGAAGCTTTCTTT
CDR3aa: CASSQSPGQGIGTEAFF

d_gene: -
v_gene: TRBV27
j_gene: TRBJ2-3
abundance: -
CDR3nt: TGTGCCAGCAGGGGGGCCTTCCTTTTAGATACGCAGTATTTT
CDR3aa: CASRGAFLLDTQYF

d_gene: TRBD1
v_gene: TRBV4-2
j_gene: TRBJ1-1
abundance: -
CDR3nt: TGTGCCAGCAGCCAAGGAAGGTTCTCGGGACAGACGAACACTGAAGCTTTCTTT
CDR3aa: CASSQGRFSGQTNTEAFF

d_gene: TRBD2
v_gene: TRBV4-2
j_gene: TRBJ2-1
abundance: -
CDR3nt: TGTGCCAGCAGCCAAGAATTGGATAGCGGGAGTGAGCAGTTCTTC
CDR3aa: CASSQELDSGSEQFF

d_gene: TRBD1
v_gene: TRBV20-1
j_gene: TRBJ1-5
abundance: few
CDR3nt: TGCAGTGCTAGGAGAGACAGGGGAGGGAATCAGCCCCAGCATTTT
CDR3aa: CSARRDRGGNQPQHF

d_gene: -
v_gene: TRBV27
j_gene: TRBJ2-4
abundance: once
CDR3nt: TGTGCCAGCAGTTTAACCGGGCAGGGGGGTGAGCAGTACTTC
CDR3aa: CASSLTGQGGEQYF

d_gene: -
v_gene: TRBV12-3/TRBV12-4
j_gene: TRBJ1-2
abundance: -
CDR3nt: TGTGCCAGCAGTTTACACAGGGATGGAGGCTACACCTTC
CDR3aa: CASSLHRDGGYTF

d_gene: -
v_gene: TRBV2
j_gene: TRBJ2-1
abundance: -
CDR3nt: TGTGCCAGCAGTGCAAGAGTGGAGCAGTTCTTC
CDR3aa: CASSARVEQFF

d_gene: -
v_gene: TRBV7-2
j_gene: TRBJ2-1
abundance: -
CDR3nt: TGTGCCAGCAGCTTTAGTGACCACTTCTACGAGCAGTTCTTC
CDR3aa: CASSFSDHFYEQFF

d_gene: -
v_gene: TRBV7-9
j_gene: TRBJ1-2
abundance: -
CDR3nt: TGTGCCAGCAGCTCACTGACAGTCTATGGCTACACCTTC
CDR3aa: CASSSLTVYGYTF

d_gene: -
v_gene: TRBV5-1
j_gene: TRBJ2-7
abundance: -
CDR3nt: TGCGCCAGCACCTACAACTCCTACAATGAGCAGTACTTC
CDR3aa: CASTYNSYNEQYF

d_gene: TRBD2
v_gene: TRBV29-1
j_gene: TRBJ2-3
abundance: few
CDR3nt: TGCAGCGTTGATTGGTCTAGCGGGGGATCAGATACGCAGTATTTT
CDR3aa: CSVDWSSGGSDTQYF

d_gene: -
v_gene: TRBV10-3
j_gene: TRBJ2-7
abundance: -
CDR3nt: TGTGCCATCAGTGAGTCGCGCGGCAGGGCCTACGAGCAGTACTTC
CDR3aa: CAISESRGRAYEQYF

d_gene: TRBD2
v_gene: TRBV3-1
j_gene: TRBJ2-3
abundance: few
CDR3nt: TGTGCCAGCAGCCATCGGCTAGCGGGAGGGCCAGGGGATACGCAGTATTTT
CDR3aa: CASSHRLAGGPGDTQYF

d_gene: -
v_gene: TRBV12-5
j_gene: TRBJ2-3
abundance: few
CDR3nt: TGTGCTAGTGCTCCGGACAGCACAGATACGCAGTATTTT
CDR3aa: CASAPDSTDTQYF

d_gene: -
v_gene: TRBV25-1
j_gene: TRBJ1-2
abundance: -
CDR3nt: TGTGCCAGCAGTGAACGAGGGGAACCCTATGGCTACACCTTC
CDR3aa: CASSERGEPYGYTF